This passage covers 3 T cell receptor beta chains from one sample sequenced in a study of T cell repertoires in cytomegalovirus infection. TCRdb independently ran MiXCR on the reads; one entry per CDR3 protein. The sample carries fewer than 1,000,000 distinct CDR3 sequences, 30% to 40% recorded once. Their target antigens are unknown. The sample here was cultured CD8+ T cells from PBMCs, taken from culture after CMV antigen stimulation. These receptors were collected from a human donor in good health (CMV status not recorded). Some clones in this sample may be carry-over from other donors' samples.

This clonotype has only a few counts. This sequence joins TRBV6-6 and TRBJ2-7; tentative D call: TRBD1 (6 bases). Trimming left V 0 bases short and J 3 bases short, with 12 bases between. The germline V gene encodes CDR1 MNHNY and CDR2 SVGAGI (reference sequence). There are 15 residues in the CDR3. This CDR3 is CASSYSWTELYEQYF. The CDR3 DNA reads TGTGCCAGCAGTTACTCGTGGACAGAGCTCTACGAGCAGTACTTC.

This clonotype was picked up one time. The conserved phenylalanine or tryptophan normally closing the CDR3 is absent here, so this likely arose from a read error. V is TRBV7-8 and J is TRBJ2-3; D call uncertain. The V end was cut by 3 bases, the J end by 0 bases, with 7 bases between. CDR1 and CDR2 from the germline V gene are SGHVS and FQNEAQ. CDR3 length: 14 residues. In DNA, the CDR3 is TGTGCCAGCAGCTTGGACCCAAGCACAGATACGCAGTATCTT. This gives the protein CASSLDPSTDTQYL.

This clonotype was seen a single time. The rearrangement links TRBV9 to TRBJ1-1; the D gene is possibly TRBD1 (5 bases). V lost 0 bases to trimming and J lost 7 bases, with 10 bases between them. This CDR3 comprises 13 residues. Germline CDR1 reads SGDLS; CDR2 reads YYNGEE. Written as DNA, the CDR3 is TGTGCCAGCAGCGTAGGGGGGGGGGTTGAAGCTTTCTTT. Translation: CASSVGGGVEAFF.